A single sample is the source of the 10 T cell receptor beta chains below, sequenced in a study of PD-L1 blockade in urothelial cancer. Libraries were prepared by immunoSEQ multiplex PCR; TCRdb keeps only in-frame clonotypes and omits some of them. The sample contains 35,000 to 45,000 clones, roughly 91% of which appear only once. The sequencing here drew on PBMCs, taken around atezolizumab (anti-PD-L1) treatment. The receptors here all came from a woman in her fifties or sixties with urothelial cancer.

This clone appeared a few times. The J gene is TRBJ2-1, the V gene TRBV5-1, with D perhaps TRBD1 (5 bases). V lost 3 bases and J lost 4, with 17 bases in between. The CDR3 loop spans 16 amino acids. The germline V gene encodes CDR1 SGHRS and CDR2 YFSETQ. CDR3 residues: CASSSGHGAGYNEQFF. The CDR3 DNA follows: TGCGCCAGCAGCTCCGGACACGGAGCAGGTTACAATGAGCAGTTCTTC.

DNA for the CDR3: TGTGCCATCAGTGGTTTCCTTGGCCTCGAACGCCCCGGGGAGCTGTTTTTT. As protein: CAISGFLGLERPGELFF. The chain uses TRBV10-3 and TRBJ2-2; D gene unclear. There are 17 residues in the CDR3. The ends were cut back, 4 bases at V and 6 bases at J, with 21 bases in the middle. Germline V gene data show CDR1 as ENHRY and CDR2 as SYGVKD.

This chain links TRBV7-2 with TRBJ2-3; 11 nucleotides match TRBD2. With V trimmed by 9 bases and J by 5 bases, 7 bases remained unmatched. This CDR3 comprises 14 residues. The germline CDR1 and CDR2 sequences are SGHTA and FQGNSA. The DNA for the CDR3 is TGTGCCAGTGTAGCGGGGGGGCCGGGAGATACGCAGTATTTT. Protein sequence: CASVAGGPGDTQYF.

The chain links TRBV15 to TRBJ2-1; 8 nucleotides match TRBD2. The CDR3 is 16 amino acids. Germline values: CDR1 LNHNV, CDR2 YYDKDF (reference sequence). V dropped 5 bases and J dropped 6; count of bases not matched to a gene: 12. CDR3 in amino acids: CATSPPGGGGRNEQFF. The CDR3 bases are TGTGCCACCAGCCCCCCCGGTGGCGGGGGGCGCAATGAGCAGTTCTTC.

The rearrangement links TRBV28 to TRBJ1-5; no clear D. This CDR3 region has 14 residues. The germline gives CDR1 MDHEN, CDR2 SYDVKM. V was pared by 3 bases and J by 3 bases, with 9 bases between. The CDR3 is CASSFPDYNQPQHF. Here the CDR3 DNA reads TGTGCCAGCAGTTTCCCGGACTACAATCAGCCCCAGCATTTT. The full variable domain, completed using reference TRBV28 and TRBJ1-5, is DVKVTQSSRYLVKRTGEKVFLECVQDMDHENMFWYRQDPGLGLRLIYFSYDVKMKEKGDIPEGYSVSREKKERFSLILESASTNQTSMYLCASSFPDYNQPQHFGDGTRLSIL.

The chain uses TRBV4-3 and TRBJ2-7; perhaps TRBD1 as D (7 bases). CDR3 length: 16 residues. V was clipped by 1 base and J by 3 bases, with 16 bases between them. Germline V gene lookup returns CDR1 LGHNA and CDR2 YSLEER. The CDR3 DNA sequence: TGCGCCAGCAGCCAAGTCGCCTCAGGGGGGAACTACGAGCAGTACTTC. Amino acid sequence: CASSQVASGGNYEQYF.

V and J are TRBV7-2 and TRBJ2-2; D ambiguous. Trimming took 7 bases from V and 7 from J, leaving 16 bases between them. The CDR3 spans 14 residues. Germline CDR1 and CDR2: SGHTA and FQGNSA. Here the CDR3 DNA reads TGTGCCAGCACCCCACGCAGGTCGCACGGGGAGCTGTTTTTT. Its protein is CASTPRRSHGELFF.

The chain employs TRBV7-9 and TRBJ1-1; 7 bases are shared with TRBD1. Germline assignment: CDR1 SEHNR and CDR2 FQNEAQ (reference sequence). V lost 7 bases, J lost 5 bases, and 13 bases stayed unmatched. The CDR3 runs 15 residues. The CDR3 is CASNKFVQGRTEAFF. The DNA for the CDR3 is TGTGCCAGCAATAAATTTGTACAGGGGCGTACTGAAGCTTTCTTT.

The chain links TRBV18 to TRBJ2-1; 8 positions agree with TRBD1. With 0 bases clipped from V and 9 bases from J, the junction kept 10 bases outside the gene matches. Germline V gives CDR1 KGHSH, CDR2 LQKENI. This CDR3 has 16 amino acids. The CDR3 sequence: CASSPPRGQGLSEQFF. DNA of the CDR3: TGTGCCAGCTCACCACCGAGAGGACAGGGTTTGTCTGAGCAGTTCTTC. The variable domain in full, completed from reference TRBV18 and TRBJ2-1, reads NAGVMQNPRHLVRRRGQEARLRCSPMKGHSHVYWYRQLPEEGLKFMVYLQKENIIDESGMPKERFSAEFPKEGPSILRIQQVVRGDSAAYFCASSPPRGQGLSEQFFGPGTRLTVL.

This sequence joins TRBV28 and TRBJ2-1; D possibly corresponds to TRBD1 (5 bases). The V and J ends lost 3 bases and 9 bases respectively, with 18 bases between them. Germline values: CDR1 MDHEN, CDR2 SYDVKM. This CDR3 contains 15 residues. The CDR3 DNA is TGTGCCAGCAGTTTTAGGGGTCACTTTCTGTCTGAGCAGTTCTTC. Its translation is CASSFRGHFLSEQFF. The variable domain in full, with the rest retrieved from reference TRBV28 and TRBJ2-1, is DVKVTQSSRYLVKRTGEKVFLECVQDMDHENMFWYRQDPGLGLRLIYFSYDVKMKEKGDIPEGYSVSREKKERFSLILESASTNQTSMYLCASSFRGHFLSEQFFGPGTRLTVL.